This T cell receptor (beta chain) emerged from a study of shared clonotypes between healthy human individuals. Clones were sequenced by immunoSEQ multiplex PCR, and TCRdb holds only the in-frame ones, with some missing. Of roughly 1 million clones in the sample, approximately 72% are singletons; the top ten hold less than 1.5%. This CDR3 contains 17 residues. Germline-derived CDR1 and CDR2 are SGHNT and YYREEE (reference sequence). V was shortened by 4 bases and J by 0 bases, with 18 bases between the two germline ends. The receptor was isolated from a man aged 18-30 years in good health. Sequenced: memory CD4+ T cells sorted from blood. The subset was: CD45RA-negative fraction. The rearrangement uses TRBV5-4 and TRBJ2-3, with a weak D call TRBD2 (5 bases). CDR3 nucleotide sequence: TGTGCCAGCAGCAAGGTTCTAGGACTGAGTAGCACAGATACGCAGTATTTT. Encoded protein: CASSKVLGLSSTDTQYF.